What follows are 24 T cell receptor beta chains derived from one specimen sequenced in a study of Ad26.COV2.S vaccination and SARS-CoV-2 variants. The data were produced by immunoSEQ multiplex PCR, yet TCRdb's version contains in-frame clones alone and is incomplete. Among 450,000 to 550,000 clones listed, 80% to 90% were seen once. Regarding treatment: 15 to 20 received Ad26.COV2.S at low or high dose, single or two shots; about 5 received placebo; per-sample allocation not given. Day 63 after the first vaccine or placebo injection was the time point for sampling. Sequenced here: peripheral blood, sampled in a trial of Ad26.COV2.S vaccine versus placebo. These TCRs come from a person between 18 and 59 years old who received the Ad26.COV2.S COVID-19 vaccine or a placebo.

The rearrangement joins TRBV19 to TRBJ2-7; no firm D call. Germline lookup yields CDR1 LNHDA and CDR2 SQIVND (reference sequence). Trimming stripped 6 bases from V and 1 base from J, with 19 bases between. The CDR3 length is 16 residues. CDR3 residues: CASSHRVSALSYEQYF. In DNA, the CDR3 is TGTGCCAGTAGCCACCGAGTAAGCGCGCTTTCCTACGAGCAGTACTTC.

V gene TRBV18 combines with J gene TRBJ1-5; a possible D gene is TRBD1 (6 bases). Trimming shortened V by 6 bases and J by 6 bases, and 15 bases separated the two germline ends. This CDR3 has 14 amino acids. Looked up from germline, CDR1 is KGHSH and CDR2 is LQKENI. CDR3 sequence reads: CASSSQGGLQPQHF. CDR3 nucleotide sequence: TGTGCCAGCTCCTCACAGGGAGGGCTTCAGCCCCAGCATTTT.

The CDR3 nucleotides read TGTGCCAGCAGCGCCAGCGGGGAGAGGTACTTC. The encoded protein is CASSASGERYF. The chain is built from TRBV7-4 and TRBJ2-7; 7 nucleotides line up with TRBD2. Trimming removed 5 bases from V and 12 bases from J; junction bases left unmatched: 7. Looked up from germline, CDR1 is SGHVT and CDR2 is SQSDAQ. The CDR3 totals 11 residues.

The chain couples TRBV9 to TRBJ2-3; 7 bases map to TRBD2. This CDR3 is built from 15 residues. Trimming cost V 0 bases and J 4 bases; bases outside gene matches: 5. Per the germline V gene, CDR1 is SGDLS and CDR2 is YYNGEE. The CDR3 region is CASSVALTSADTQYF. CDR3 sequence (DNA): TGTGCCAGCAGCGTAGCCCTTACTAGCGCAGATACGCAGTATTTT.

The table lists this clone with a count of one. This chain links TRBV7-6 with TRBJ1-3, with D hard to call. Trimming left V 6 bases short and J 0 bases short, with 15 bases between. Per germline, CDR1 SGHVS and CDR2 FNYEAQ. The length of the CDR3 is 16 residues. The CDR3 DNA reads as TGTGCCAGCAGTCCCGGTATGATGGGCTCTGGAAACACCATATATTTT. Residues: CASSPGMMGSGNTIYF.

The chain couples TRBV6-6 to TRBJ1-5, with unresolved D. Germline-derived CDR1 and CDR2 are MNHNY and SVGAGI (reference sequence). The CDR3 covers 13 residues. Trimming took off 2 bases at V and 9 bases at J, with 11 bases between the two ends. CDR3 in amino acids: CASSYGPGRPQHF. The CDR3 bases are TGTGCCAGCAGTTACGGGCCCGGCCGGCCCCAGCATTTT.

CDR3: CASNSATGIYGYTF. CDR3 nucleotides: TGTGCCAGCAACTCAGCGACAGGAATCTATGGCTACACCTTC. The J gene is TRBJ1-2, the V gene TRBV28, with D maybe TRBD1 (6 bases). Trimming left V 7 bases short and J 4 bases short, with 16 bases between. This CDR3 region has 14 residues. The germline V gene encodes CDR1 MDHEN and CDR2 SYDVKM.

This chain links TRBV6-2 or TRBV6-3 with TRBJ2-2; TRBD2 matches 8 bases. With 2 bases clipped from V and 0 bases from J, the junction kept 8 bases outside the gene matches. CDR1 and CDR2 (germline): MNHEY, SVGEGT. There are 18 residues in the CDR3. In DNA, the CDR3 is TGTGCCAGCAGTTACGGGTGGTTAGCGGGGACGAACACCGGGGAGCTGTTTTTT. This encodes CASSYGWLAGTNTGELFF.

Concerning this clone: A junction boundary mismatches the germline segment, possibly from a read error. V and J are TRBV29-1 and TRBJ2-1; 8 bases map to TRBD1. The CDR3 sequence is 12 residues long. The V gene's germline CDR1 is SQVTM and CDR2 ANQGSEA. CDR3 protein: CSVEGAGTGLLF. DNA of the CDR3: TGCAGCGTTGAAGGGGCCGGGACAGGCCTTCTCTTC.

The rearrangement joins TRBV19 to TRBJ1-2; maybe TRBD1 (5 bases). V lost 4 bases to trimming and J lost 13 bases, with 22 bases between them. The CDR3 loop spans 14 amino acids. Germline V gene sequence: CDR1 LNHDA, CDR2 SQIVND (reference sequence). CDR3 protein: CASSTFGGLGRTTF. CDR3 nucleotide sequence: TGTGCCAGTAGTACCTTCGGGGGACTCGGGCGAACCACCTTC.

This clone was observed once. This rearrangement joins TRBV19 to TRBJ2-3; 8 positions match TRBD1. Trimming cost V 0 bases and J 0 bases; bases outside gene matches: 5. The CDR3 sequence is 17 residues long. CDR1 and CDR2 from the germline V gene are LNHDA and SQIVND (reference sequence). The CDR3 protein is CASSIDGDRTSTDTQYF. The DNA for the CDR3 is TGTGCCAGTAGTATAGATGGGGACAGGACTAGCACAGATACGCAGTATTTT.

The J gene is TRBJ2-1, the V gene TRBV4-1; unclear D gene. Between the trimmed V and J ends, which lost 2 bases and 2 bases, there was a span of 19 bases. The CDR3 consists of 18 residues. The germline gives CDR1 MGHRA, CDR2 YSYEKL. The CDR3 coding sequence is TGCGCCAGCAGCCAAAGAGTAGCAGACTCGGGCCCCTACAATGAGCAGTTCTTC. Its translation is CASSQRVADSGPYNEQFF.

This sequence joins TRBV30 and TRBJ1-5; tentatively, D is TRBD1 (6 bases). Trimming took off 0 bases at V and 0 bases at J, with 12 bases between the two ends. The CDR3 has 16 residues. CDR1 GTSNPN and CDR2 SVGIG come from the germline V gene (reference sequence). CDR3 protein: CAWSVQGRTSNQPQHF. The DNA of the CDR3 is TGTGCCTGGAGTGTACAGGGACGGACTAGCAATCAGCCCCAGCATTTT.

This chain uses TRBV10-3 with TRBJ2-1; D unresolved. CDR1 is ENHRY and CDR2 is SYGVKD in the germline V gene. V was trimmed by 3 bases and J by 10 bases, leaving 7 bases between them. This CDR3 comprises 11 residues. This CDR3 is CAISDKTEQFF. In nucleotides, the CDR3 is TGTGCCATCAGTGATAAAACGGAGCAGTTCTTC.

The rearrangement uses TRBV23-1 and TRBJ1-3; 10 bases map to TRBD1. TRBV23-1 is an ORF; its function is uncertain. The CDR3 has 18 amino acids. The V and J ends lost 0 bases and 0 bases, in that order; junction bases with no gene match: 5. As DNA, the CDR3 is TGCGCCAGCAGTCAATCAAGGGGACAGGGGTTCTCTGGAAACACCATATATTTT. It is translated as CASSQSRGQGFSGNTIYF.

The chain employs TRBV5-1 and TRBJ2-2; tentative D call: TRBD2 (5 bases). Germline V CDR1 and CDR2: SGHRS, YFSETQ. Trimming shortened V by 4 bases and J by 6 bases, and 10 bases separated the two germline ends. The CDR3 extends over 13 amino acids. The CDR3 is CASSEGGAGELFF. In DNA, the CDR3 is TGCGCCAGCAGCGAGGGTGGGGCCGGGGAGCTGTTTTTT.

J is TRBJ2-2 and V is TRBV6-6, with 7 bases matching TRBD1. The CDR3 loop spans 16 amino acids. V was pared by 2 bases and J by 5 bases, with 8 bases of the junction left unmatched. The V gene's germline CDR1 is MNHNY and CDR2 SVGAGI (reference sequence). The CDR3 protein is CASSYPTGKPTGELFF. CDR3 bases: TGTGCCAGCAGTTACCCGACAGGGAAGCCAACCGGGGAGCTGTTTTTT.

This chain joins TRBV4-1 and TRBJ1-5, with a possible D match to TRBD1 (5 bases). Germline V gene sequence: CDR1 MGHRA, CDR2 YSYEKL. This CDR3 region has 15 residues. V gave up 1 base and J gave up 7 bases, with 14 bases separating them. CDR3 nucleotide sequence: TGCGCCAGCAGCCAAGTGAAGGGGTCCCCCCAGCCCCAGCATTTT. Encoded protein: CASSQVKGSPQPQHF.

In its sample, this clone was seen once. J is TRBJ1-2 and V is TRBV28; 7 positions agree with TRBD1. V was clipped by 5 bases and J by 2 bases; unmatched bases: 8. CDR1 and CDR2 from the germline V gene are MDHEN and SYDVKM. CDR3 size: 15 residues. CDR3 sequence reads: CASSPRGGGNYGYTF. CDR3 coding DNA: TGTGCCAGCAGTCCACGAGGAGGGGGCAACTATGGCTACACCTTC.

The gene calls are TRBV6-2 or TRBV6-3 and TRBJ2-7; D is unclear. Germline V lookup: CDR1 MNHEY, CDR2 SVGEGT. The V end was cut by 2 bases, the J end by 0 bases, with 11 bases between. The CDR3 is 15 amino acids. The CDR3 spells CASSYDDHLSYEQYF. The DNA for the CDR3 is TGTGCCAGCAGTTACGACGATCACCTCTCCTACGAGCAGTACTTC.

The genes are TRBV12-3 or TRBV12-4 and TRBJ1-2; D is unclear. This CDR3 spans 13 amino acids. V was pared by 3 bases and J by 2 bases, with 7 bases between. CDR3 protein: CASSFADNYGYTF. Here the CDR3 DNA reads TGTGCCAGCAGTTTCGCAGACAACTATGGCTACACCTTC.

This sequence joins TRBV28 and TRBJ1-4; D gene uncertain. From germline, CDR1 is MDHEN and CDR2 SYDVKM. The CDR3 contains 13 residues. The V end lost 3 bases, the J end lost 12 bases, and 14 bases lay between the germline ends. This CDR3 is CASSFGSQKELFF. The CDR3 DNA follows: TGTGCCAGCAGTTTTGGGTCGCAAAAGGAACTGTTTTTT.

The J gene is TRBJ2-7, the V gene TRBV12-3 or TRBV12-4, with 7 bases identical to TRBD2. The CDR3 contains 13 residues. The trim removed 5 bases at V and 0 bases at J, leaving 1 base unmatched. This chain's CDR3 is CASSAGVSYEQYF. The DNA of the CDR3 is TGTGCCAGCAGTGCGGGAGTCTCCTACGAGCAGTACTTC.

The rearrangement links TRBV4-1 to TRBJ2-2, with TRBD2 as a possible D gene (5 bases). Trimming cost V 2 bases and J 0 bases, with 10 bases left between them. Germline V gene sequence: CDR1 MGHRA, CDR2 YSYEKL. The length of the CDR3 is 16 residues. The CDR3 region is CASSQLLASNTGELFF. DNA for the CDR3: TGCGCCAGCAGCCAACTGCTAGCCTCGAACACCGGGGAGCTGTTTTTT.